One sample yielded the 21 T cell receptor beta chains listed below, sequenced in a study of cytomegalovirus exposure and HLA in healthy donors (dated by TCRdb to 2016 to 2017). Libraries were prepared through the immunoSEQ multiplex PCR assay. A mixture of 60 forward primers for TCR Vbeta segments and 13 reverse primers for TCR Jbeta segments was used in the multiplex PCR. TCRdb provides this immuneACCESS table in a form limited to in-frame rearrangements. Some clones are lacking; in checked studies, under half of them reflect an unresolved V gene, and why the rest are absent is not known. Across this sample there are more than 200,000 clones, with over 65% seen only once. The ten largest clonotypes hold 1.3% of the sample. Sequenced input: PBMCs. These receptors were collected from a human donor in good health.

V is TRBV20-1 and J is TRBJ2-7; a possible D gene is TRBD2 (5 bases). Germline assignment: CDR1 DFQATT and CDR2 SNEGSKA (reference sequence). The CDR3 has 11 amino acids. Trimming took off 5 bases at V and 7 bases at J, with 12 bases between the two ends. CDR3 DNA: TGCAGTGCTGGAGGAATAGCGGAGCAGTACTTC. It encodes CSAGGIAEQYF.

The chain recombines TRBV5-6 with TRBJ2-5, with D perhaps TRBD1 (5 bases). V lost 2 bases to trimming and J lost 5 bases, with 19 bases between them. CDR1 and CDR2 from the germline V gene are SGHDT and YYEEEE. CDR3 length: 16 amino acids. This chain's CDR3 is CASSLGRAEYGETQYF. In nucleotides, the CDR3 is TGTGCCAGCAGCTTAGGCAGGGCGGAATATGGGGAGACCCAGTACTTC.

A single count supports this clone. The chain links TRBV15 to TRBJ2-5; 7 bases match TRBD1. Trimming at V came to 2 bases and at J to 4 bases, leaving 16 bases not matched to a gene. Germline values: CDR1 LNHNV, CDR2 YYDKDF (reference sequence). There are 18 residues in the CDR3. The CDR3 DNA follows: TGTGCCACCAGCAGACTCCAACCTGATAGGGGGCCAGCAGAGACCCAGTACTTC. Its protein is CATSRLQPDRGPAETQYF.

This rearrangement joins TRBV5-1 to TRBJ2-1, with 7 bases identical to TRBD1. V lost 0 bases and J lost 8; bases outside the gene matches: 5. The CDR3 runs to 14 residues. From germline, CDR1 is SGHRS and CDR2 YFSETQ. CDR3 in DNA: TGCGCCAGCAGCTTGGGACAGGGTAGCCATGAGCAGTTCTTC. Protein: CASSLGQGSHEQFF.

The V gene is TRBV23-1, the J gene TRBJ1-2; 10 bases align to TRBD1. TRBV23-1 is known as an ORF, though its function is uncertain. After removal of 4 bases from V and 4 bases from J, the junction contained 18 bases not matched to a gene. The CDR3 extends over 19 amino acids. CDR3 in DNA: TGCGCCAGCAGTCCAACTTTCCGGGACAGGGGCCGCCTAGTCTATGGCTACACCTTC. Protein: CASSPTFRDRGRLVYGYTF.

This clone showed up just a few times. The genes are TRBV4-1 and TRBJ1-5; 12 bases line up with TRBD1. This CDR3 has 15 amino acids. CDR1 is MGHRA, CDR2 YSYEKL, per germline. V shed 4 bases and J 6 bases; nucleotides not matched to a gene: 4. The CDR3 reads CASSPGQGAIQPQHF. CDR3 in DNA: TGCGCCAGCAGCCCGGGACAGGGGGCGATTCAGCCCCAGCATTTT.

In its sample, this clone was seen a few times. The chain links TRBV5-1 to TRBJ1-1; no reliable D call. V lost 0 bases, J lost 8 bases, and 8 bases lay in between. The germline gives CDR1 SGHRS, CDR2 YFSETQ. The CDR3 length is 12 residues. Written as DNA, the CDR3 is TGCGCCAGCAGCTTGGATTCACACGAAGCTTTCTTT. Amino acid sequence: CASSLDSHEAFF. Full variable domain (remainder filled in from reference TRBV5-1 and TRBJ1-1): KAGVTQTPRYLIKTRGQQVTLSCSPISGHRSVSWYQQTPGQGLQFLFEYFSETQRNKGNFPGRFSGRQFSNSRSEMNVSTLELGDSALYLCASSLDSHEAFFGQGTRLTVV.

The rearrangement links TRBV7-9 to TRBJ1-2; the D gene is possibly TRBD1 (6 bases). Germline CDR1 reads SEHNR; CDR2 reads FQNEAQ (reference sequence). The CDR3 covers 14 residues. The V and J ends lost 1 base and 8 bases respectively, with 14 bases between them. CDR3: CASSLVPGHGGYTF. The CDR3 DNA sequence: TGTGCCAGCAGCTTAGTCCCGGGACACGGGGGCTACACCTTC.

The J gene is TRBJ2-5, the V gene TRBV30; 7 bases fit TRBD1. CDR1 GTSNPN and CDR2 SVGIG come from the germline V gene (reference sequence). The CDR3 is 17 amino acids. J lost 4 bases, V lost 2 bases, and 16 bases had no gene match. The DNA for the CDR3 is TGTGCCTGGAGTACAACCGGGACAGACTTTATGGGAGAGACCCAGTACTTC. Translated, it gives CAWSTTGTDFMGETQYF.

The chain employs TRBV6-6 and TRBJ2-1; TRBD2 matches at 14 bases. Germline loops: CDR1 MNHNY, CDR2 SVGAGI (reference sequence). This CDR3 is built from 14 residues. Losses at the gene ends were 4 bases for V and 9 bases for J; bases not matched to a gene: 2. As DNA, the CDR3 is TGTGCCAGCAGTTCGACTAGCGGGAGGGCTGAGCAGTTCTTC. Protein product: CASSSTSGRAEQFF.

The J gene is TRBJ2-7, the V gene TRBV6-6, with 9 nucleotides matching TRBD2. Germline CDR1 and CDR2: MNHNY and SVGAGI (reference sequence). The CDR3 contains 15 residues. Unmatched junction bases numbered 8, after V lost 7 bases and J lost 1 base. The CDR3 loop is CASIDSGRLSYEQYF. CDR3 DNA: TGTGCCAGCATTGACAGCGGGAGGTTATCCTACGAGCAGTACTTC.

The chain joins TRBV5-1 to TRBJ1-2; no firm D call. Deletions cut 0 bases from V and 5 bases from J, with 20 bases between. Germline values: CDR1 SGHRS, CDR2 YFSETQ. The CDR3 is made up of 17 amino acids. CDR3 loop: CASSLAAGLLSGYGYTF. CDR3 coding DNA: TGCGCCAGCAGCTTGGCAGCAGGCCTACTTTCGGGGTATGGCTACACCTTC.

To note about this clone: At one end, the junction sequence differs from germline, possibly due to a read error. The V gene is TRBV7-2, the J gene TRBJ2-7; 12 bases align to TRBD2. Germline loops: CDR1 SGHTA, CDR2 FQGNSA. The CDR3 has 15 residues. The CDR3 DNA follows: TGTGCCAGCAGCCTAGCGGGAGGGGTCTCCTACGAGCAGTACTTC. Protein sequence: CASSLAGGVSYEQYF.

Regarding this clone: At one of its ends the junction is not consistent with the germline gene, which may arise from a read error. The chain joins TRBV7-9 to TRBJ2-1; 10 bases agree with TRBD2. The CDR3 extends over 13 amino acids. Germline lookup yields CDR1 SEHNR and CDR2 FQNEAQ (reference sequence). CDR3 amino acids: CSSVAGGGNEQFF. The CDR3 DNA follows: TGTTCCAGCGTAGCGGGAGGTGGTAATGAGCAGTTCTTC.

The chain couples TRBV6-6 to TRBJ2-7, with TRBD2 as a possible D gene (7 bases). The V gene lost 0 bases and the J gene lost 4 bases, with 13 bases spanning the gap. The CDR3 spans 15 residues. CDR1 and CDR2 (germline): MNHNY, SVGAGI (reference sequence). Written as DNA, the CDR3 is TGTGCCAGCAGTTACTCGGGGGCGGGAGTATACGAGCAGTACTTC. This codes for CASSYSGAGVYEQYF.

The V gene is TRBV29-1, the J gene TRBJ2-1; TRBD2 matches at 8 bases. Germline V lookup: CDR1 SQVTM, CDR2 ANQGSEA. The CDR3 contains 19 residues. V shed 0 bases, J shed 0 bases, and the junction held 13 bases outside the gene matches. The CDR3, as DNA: TGCAGCGTTGAAGAAGGACTAGCCCAAAGCGTGAGCTCCTACAATGAGCAGTTCTTC. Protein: CSVEEGLAQSVSSYNEQFF.

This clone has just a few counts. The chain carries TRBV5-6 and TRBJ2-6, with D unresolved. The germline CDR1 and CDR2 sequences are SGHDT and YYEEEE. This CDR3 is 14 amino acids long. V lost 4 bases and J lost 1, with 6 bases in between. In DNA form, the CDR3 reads TGTGCCAGCAGCCAGTTGTCTGGGGCCAACGTCCTGACTTTC. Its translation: CASSQLSGANVLTF.

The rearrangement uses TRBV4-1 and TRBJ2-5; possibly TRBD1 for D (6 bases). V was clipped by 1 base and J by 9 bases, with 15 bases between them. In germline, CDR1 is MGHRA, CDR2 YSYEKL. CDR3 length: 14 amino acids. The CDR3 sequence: CASSQVNREMSQYF. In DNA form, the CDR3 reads TGCGCCAGCAGCCAAGTGAACAGGGAAATGTCCCAGTACTTC.

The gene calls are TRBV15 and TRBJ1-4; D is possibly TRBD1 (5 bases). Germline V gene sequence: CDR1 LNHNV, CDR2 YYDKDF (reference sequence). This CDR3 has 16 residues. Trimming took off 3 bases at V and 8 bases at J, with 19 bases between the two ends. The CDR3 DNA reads TGTGCCACCAGCAGGGTCAGCGGGGCGATAGGGGAAAAACTGTTTTTT. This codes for CATSRVSGAIGEKLFF.

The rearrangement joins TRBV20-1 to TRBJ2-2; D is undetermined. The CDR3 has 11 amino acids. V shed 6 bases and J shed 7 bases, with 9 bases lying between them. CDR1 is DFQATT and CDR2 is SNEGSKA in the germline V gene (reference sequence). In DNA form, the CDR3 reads TGCAGTGCCACCCCGGGCGGGGAGCTGTTTTTT. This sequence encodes CSATPGGELFF.

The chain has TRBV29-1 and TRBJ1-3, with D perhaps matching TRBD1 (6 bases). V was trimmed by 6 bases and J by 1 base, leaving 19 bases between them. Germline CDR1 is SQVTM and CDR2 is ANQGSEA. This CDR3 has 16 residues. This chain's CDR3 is CSVLTGPGTSGNTIYF. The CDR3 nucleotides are TGCAGCGTGCTAACCGGGCCCGGGACATCTGGAAACACCATATATTTT.